The rows below give T cell receptor beta chains drawn from one sample of a study of OX40 agonist ivuxolimab in advanced cancers. The protocol was immunoSEQ multiplex PCR, while the TCRdb copy is restricted to in-frame clones and leaves out a portion. The data show 22,000 or so clones, approximately 88% seen once. Sequenced material: CD4+ or CD8+ T cells sorted from blood, taken in a trial of the OX40 agonist ivuxolimab. The receptor set was obtained from an adult with an advanced solid tumor such as melanoma, head and neck, liver or kidney cancer. CDR3s include the opening cysteine and the closing phenylalanine or tryptophan. Fields, in order: D gene, clone size, J gene, V gene, CDR3 protein, CDR3 DNA. A D gene is named only where the DNA matches it firmly. Size is omitted from some rows. Given values are once, few, many or a class for expanded clones.

D: TRBD1; size: medium-sized; J: TRBJ2-2; V: TRBV4-1; CDR3: CASRKTGGETGELFF; DNA: TGCGCCAGCAGGAAGACAGGGGGGGAAACCGGGGAGCTGTTTTTT
D: TRBD1; size: .; J: TRBJ2-7; V: TRBV30; CDR3: CAWSVGQGYEQYF; DNA: TGTGCCTGGAGTGTAGGACAGGGGTACGAGCAGTACTTC
D: .; size: .; J: TRBJ2-7; V: TRBV4-1; CDR3: CASSQGRGRSYEQYF; DNA: TGCGCCAGCAGCCAAGGCAGGGGAAGGTCCTACGAGCAGTACTTC
D: .; size: .; J: TRBJ2-7; V: TRBV25-1; CDR3: CASSVGDYEQYF; DNA: TGTGCCAGCAGTGTGGGTGACTACGAGCAGTACTTC
D: .; size: .; J: TRBJ2-7; V: TRBV29-1; CDR3: CSVRTGGEEYF; DNA: TGCAGCGTCCGGACAGGAGGGGAGGAGTACTTC
D: .; size: .; J: TRBJ1-2; V: TRBV7-9; CDR3: CASSSSVGYGYTF; DNA: TGTGCCAGCAGCTCCTCCGTGGGATATGGCTACACCTTC
D: .; size: once; J: TRBJ2-1; V: TRBV19; CDR3: CASSVGRHNEQFF; DNA: TGTGCCAGTAGTGTCGGACGCCACAATGAGCAGTTCTTC
D: .; size: .; J: TRBJ2-7; V: TRBV19; CDR3: CASSRKIPYEQYF; DNA: TGTGCCAGTAGTCGAAAGATTCCCTACGAGCAGTACTTC
D: TRBD2; size: .; J: TRBJ2-5; V: TRBV27; CDR3: CASSLLIAGGPKTQYF; DNA: TGTGCCAGCAGTTTATTGATAGCGGGAGGGCCCAAGACCCAGTACTTC
D: .; size: .; J: TRBJ1-2; V: TRBV27; CDR3: CASSSRDRYYGYTF; DNA: TGTGCCAGCAGTTCCCGGGACCGTTACTATGGCTACACCTTC
D: TRBD2; size: .; J: TRBJ2-3; V: TRBV2; CDR3: CASSGTSGPTDTQYF; DNA: TGTGCCAGCAGCGGGACTAGCGGTCCCACAGATACGCAGTATTTT
D: .; size: few; J: TRBJ1-1; V: TRBV7-8; CDR3: CASSYGTPGWEAFF; DNA: TGTGCCAGCAGCTACGGGACACCCGGCTGGGAAGCTTTCTTT
D: .; size: .; J: TRBJ1-2; V: TRBV12-1; CDR3: CASSFARGPGYTF; DNA: TGTGCCAGCAGCTTTGCGAGGGGGCCCGGCTACACCTTC
D: .; size: once; J: TRBJ2-7; V: TRBV7-9; CDR3: CASSLGGLSSYEQYF; DNA: TGTGCCAGCAGCTTAGGGGGGTTGTCCTCCTACGAGCAGTACTTC
D: .; size: .; J: TRBJ1-1; V: TRBV19; CDR3: CASSFGGITEAFF; DNA: TGTGCCAGTAGCTTTGGGGGTATCACTGAAGCTTTCTTT
D: .; size: .; J: TRBJ2-5; V: TRBV6-5; CDR3: CASRDYAQETQYF; DNA: TGTGCCAGCAGAGATTACGCACAAGAGACCCAGTACTTC
D: .; size: .; J: TRBJ1-1; V: TRBV25-1; CDR3: CASRIGGMNTEAFF; DNA: TGTGCCAGCAGAATAGGGGGGATGAACACTGAAGCTTTCTTT
D: .; size: .; J: TRBJ2-7; V: TRBV6-1; CDR3: CATQRLAGYEQYF; DNA: TGTGCCACCCAACGGCTAGCAGGGTACGAGCAGTACTTC
D: TRBD2; size: .; J: TRBJ2-5; V: TRBV11-2; CDR3: CASSDTPSGTETQYF; DNA: TGTGCCAGCAGCGACACTCCTAGCGGGACGGAGACCCAGTACTTC
D: .; size: .; J: TRBJ2-1; V: TRBV6-5; CDR3: CASSLWAGSGNEQFF; DNA: TGTGCCTCTTCCTTGTGGGCGGGGTCTGGTAATGAGCAGTTCTTC
D: .; size: .; J: TRBJ2-3; V: TRBV21-1; CDR3: CASGADDGTTEYTDTQYF; DNA: TGTGCCAGCGGAGCGGACGATGGGACTACCGAATACACAGATACGCAGTATTTT
D: TRBD1; size: .; J: TRBJ2-7; V: TRBV4-1; CDR3: CASSLQGPAYEQYF; DNA: TGCGCCAGCAGCTTACAGGGGCCCGCCTACGAGCAGTACTTC
D: .; size: .; J: TRBJ2-7; V: TRBV7-9; CDR3: CASSRPGVSSYEQYF; DNA: TGTGCCAGCAGCCGCCCCGGAGTATCCAGCTACGAGCAGTACTTC
D: .; size: .; J: TRBJ2-1; V: TRBV7-8; CDR3: CASSFGTRSFF; DNA: TGTGCCAGCAGCTTCGGGACTCGGAGTTTCTTC
D: .; size: .; J: TRBJ2-6; V: TRBV29-1; CDR3: CSVEGLAGANVLTF; DNA: TGCAGCGTTGAAGGACTAGCTGGGGCCAACGTCCTGACTTTC
D: TRBD1; size: once; J: TRBJ2-2; V: TRBV27; CDR3: CASSFLGQGNTGELFF; DNA: TGTGCCAGCAGTTTCCTCGGACAGGGAAATACCGGGGAGCTGTTTTTT